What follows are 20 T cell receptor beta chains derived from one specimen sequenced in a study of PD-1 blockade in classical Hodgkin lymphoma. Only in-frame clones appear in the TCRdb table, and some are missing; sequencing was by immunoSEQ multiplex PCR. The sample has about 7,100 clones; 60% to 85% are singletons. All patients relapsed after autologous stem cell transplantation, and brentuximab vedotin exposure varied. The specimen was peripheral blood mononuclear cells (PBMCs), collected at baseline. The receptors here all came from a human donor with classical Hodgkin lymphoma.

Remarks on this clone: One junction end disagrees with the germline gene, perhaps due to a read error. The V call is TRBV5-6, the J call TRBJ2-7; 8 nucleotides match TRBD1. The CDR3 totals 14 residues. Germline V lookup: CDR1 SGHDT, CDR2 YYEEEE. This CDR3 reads CASSLDRVGYEQYF. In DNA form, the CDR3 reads TGTGCCAGCAGTTTGGACAGGGTTGGGTACGAGCAGTACTTC.

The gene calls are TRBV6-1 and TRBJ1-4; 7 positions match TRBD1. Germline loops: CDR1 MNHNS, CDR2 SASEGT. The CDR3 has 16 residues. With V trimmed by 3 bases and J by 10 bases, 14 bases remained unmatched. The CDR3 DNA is TGTGCCAGCAGTGACAGGGGGATGAGGGGCGAGGGAAAACTGTTTTTT. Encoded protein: CASSDRGMRGEGKLFF.

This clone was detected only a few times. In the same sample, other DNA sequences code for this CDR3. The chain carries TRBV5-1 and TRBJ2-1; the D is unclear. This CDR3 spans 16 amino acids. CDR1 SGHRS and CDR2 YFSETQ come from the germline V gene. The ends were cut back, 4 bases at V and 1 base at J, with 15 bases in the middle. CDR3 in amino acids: CASSLDPVGSYNEQFF. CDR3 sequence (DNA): TGCGCCAGCAGCCTGGACCCCGTGGGTTCCTACAATGAGCAGTTCTTC.

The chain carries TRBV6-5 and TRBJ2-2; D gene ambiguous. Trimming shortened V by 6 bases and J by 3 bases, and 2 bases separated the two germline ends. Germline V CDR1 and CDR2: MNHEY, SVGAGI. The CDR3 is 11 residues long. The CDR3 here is CASSHTGELFF. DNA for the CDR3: TGTGCCAGCAGCCACACCGGGGAGCTGTTTTTT.

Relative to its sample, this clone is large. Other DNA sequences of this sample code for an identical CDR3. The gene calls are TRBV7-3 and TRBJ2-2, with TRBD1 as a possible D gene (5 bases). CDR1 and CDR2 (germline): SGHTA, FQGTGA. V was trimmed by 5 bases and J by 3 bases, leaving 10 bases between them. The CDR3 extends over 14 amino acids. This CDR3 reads CASSLDSYTGELFF. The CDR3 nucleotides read TGTGCCAGCAGCCTAGACAGTTACACCGGGGAGCTGTTTTTT.

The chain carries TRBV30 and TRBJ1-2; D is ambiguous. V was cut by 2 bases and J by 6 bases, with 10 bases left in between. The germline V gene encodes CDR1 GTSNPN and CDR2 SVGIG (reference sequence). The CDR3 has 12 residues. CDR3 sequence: CAWSLSRDGYTF. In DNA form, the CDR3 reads TGTGCCTGGAGTCTGTCAAGGGATGGCTACACCTTC.

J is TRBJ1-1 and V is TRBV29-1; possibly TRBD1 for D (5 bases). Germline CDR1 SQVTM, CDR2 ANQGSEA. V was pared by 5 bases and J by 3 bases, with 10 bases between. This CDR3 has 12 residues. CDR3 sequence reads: CSVRRDDTEAFF. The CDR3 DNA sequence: TGCAGCGTTCGACGGGACGACACTGAAGCTTTCTTT.

CDR3 DNA: TGTGCCAGCAGCTTAGGAGTCCCCTCCGGGGCTCTCCTGTACGAGCAGTACTTC. Translating gives CASSLGVPSGALLYEQYF. The chain joins TRBV11-2 to TRBJ2-7, with D perhaps given as TRBD1 or TRBD2 (5 bases each). Trimming took off 1 base at V and 4 bases at J, with 23 bases between the two ends. CDR3 size: 18 residues. CDR1 and CDR2 from the germline V gene are SGHAT and FQNNGV.

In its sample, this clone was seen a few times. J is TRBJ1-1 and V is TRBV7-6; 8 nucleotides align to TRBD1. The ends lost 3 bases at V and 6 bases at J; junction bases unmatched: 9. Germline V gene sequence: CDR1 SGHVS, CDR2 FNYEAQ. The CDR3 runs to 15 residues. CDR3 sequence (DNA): TGTGCCAGCAGCTTCCTGACAGGGGAGAGGTCTGAAGCTTTCTTT. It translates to CASSFLTGERSEAFF.

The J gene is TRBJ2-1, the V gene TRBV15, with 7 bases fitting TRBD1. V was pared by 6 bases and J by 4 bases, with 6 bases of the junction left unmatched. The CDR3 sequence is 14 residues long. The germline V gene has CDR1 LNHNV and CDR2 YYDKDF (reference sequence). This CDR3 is CATRFEQGYNEQFF. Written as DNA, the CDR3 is TGTGCCACCAGGTTTGAACAGGGGTACAATGAGCAGTTCTTC.

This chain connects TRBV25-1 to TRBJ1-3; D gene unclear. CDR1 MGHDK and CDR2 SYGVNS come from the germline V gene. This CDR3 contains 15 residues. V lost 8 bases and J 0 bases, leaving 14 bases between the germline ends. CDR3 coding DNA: TGTGCCAGCGGGGAAGGAGGGCTCTCTGGAAACACCATATATTTT. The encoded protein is CASGEGGLSGNTIYF.

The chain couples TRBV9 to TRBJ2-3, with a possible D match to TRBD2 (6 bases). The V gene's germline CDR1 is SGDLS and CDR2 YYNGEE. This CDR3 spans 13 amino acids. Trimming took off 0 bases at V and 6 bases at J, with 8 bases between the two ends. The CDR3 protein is CASSVGGDDTQYF. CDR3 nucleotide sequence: TGTGCCAGCAGCGTAGGGGGGGACGATACGCAGTATTTT.

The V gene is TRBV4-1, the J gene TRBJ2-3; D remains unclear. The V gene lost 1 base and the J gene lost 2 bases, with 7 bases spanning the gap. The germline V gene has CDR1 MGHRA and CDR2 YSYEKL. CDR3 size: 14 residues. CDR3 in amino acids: CASSQVWDTDTQYF. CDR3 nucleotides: TGCGCCAGCAGCCAAGTCTGGGACACAGATACGCAGTATTTT.

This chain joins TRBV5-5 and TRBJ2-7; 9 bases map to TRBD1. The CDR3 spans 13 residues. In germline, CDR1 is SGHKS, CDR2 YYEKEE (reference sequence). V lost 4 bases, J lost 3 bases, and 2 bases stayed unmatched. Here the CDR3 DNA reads TGTGCCAGCAGCGAGACAGGGGGCTACGAGCAGTACTTC. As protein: CASSETGGYEQYF.

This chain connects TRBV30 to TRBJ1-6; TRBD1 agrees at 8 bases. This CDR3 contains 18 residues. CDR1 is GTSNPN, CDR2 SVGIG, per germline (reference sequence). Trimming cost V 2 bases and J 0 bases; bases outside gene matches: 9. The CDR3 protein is CAWSRRDRITSYNSPLHF. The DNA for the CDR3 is TGTGCCTGGAGTCGCCGGGACAGGATCACCTCCTATAATTCACCCCTCCACTTT.

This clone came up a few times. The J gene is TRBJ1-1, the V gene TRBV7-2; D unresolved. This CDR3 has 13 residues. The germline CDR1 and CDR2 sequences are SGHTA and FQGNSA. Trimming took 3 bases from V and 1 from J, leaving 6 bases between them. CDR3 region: CASSFKGNTEAFF. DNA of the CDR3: TGTGCCAGCAGCTTCAAGGGGAACACTGAAGCTTTCTTT.

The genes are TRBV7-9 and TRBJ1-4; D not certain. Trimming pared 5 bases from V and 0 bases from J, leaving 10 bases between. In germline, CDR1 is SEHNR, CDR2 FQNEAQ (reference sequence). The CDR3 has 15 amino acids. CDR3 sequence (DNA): TGTGCCAGCAGCCCCCCAGCTACAACTAATGAAAAACTGTTTTTT. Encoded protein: CASSPPATTNEKLFF. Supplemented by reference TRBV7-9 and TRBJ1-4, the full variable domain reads DTGVSQNPRHKITKRGQNVTFRCDPISEHNRLYWYRQTLGQGPEFLTYFQNEAQLEKSRLLSDRFSAERPKGSFSTLEIQRTEQGDSAMYLCASSPPATTNEKLFFGSGTQLSVL.

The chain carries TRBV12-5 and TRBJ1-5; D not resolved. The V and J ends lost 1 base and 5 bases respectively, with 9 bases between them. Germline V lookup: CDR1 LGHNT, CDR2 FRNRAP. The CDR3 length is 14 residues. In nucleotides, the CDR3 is TGTGCTAGTGGTTTGGAGGGTTCCCATCAGCCCCAGCATTTT. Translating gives CASGLEGSHQPQHF.

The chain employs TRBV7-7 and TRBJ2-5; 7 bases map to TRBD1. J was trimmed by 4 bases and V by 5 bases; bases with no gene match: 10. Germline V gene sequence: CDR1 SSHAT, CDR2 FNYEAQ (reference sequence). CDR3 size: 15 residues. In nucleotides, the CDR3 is TGTGCCAGCAGCCAAAGTCCGACAGGGAGAGAGACCCAGTACTTC. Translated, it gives CASSQSPTGRETQYF.

The CDR3 loop reads CASYRSITEAFF. The CDR3 DNA sequence: TGTGCCAGCTACCGATCCATCACTGAAGCTTTCTTT. This sequence joins TRBV27 and TRBJ1-1, with D unresolved. The CDR3 consists of 12 residues. Trimming removed 8 bases from V and 4 bases from J, with 11 bases in between. Germline V gene lookup returns CDR1 MNHEY and CDR2 SMNVEV (reference sequence).